Shown below are 10 T cell receptor beta chains from a single sample sequenced in a study of T cell responses to AZD1222 COVID-19 vaccine. This table comes from immunoSEQ multiplex PCR, and its TCRdb copy is limited to in-frame clones, with some not included. The repertoire consists of about 60,000 clones, with 65% to 90% occurring once and the leading ten covering roughly 19%. The sample in question was peripheral blood, obtained on day 0 of AZD1222 vaccination. These receptors came from an adult in good health.

The chain joins TRBV30 to TRBJ1-6; D may be TRBD1 (5 bases). CDR1 is GTSNPN and CDR2 is SVGIG in the germline V gene (reference sequence). The CDR3 spans 15 residues. V was shortened by 2 bases and J by 10 bases, with 18 bases between the two germline ends. CDR3 sequence (DNA): TGTGCCTGGAGTCCGCTACCGGGGTGGGGGTCACCCCTCCACTTT. As protein: CAWSPLPGWGSPLHF.

J is TRBJ1-4 and V is TRBV29-1; D remains ambiguous. The CDR3 totals 13 residues. The ends were cut back, 1 base at V and 13 bases at J, with 16 bases in the middle. Germline V CDR1 and CDR2: SQVTM, ANQGSEA. The CDR3 sequence: CSVEAAGRRGLFF. The CDR3 DNA reads as TGCAGCGTTGAAGCCGCCGGACGGAGAGGACTGTTTTTT.

The V gene is TRBV27, the J gene TRBJ2-5; D may be TRBD2 (6 bases). Germline V gene lookup returns CDR1 MNHEY and CDR2 SMNVEV (reference sequence). The CDR3 consists of 15 residues. V lost 0 bases and J lost 7, with 15 bases in between. The CDR3 spells CASSLSGGAPGTQYF. CDR3 coding DNA: TGTGCCAGCAGTTTATCAGGAGGGGCCCCAGGGACCCAGTACTTC.

J is TRBJ2-1 and V is TRBV9; D is unresolved. The CDR3 consists of 15 residues. Trimming shortened V by 4 bases and J by 4 bases, and 15 bases separated the two germline ends. CDR1 is SGDLS, CDR2 YYNGEE, per germline. The CDR3 reads CASSPTSIRYNEQFF. The CDR3 region has the DNA TGTGCCAGCAGCCCGACGAGTATTCGGTACAATGAGCAGTTCTTC.

The chain has TRBV6-6 and TRBJ1-2; D possibly corresponds to TRBD1 (5 bases). The CDR3 is made up of 15 amino acids. The V gene lost 2 bases and the J gene lost 3 bases, with 13 bases spanning the gap. Germline-derived CDR1 and CDR2 are MNHNY and SVGAGI (reference sequence). Written as DNA, the CDR3 is TGTGCCAGCAGTTACCCCATGGGGGTGGACTATGGCTACACCTTC. The encoded protein is CASSYPMGVDYGYTF.

The chain carries TRBV7-8 and TRBJ1-3; TRBD1 aligns across 7 bases. CDR1 and CDR2 (germline): SGHVS, FQNEAQ. The CDR3 has 18 residues. V trimming: 5 bases; J trimming: 0 bases; junction bases outside the gene matches: 13. The CDR3 nucleotides read TGTGCCAGCAGCAGCCCACTAGGGGGCAAGGCCTCTGGAAACACCATATATTTT. Translating it yields CASSSPLGGKASGNTIYF.

This chain connects TRBV20-1 to TRBJ2-7, with D unresolved. V shed 0 bases and J shed 13 bases, with 13 bases lying between them. The CDR3 totals 11 residues. In germline, CDR1 is DFQATT, CDR2 SNEGSKA (reference sequence). In DNA form, the CDR3 reads TGCAGTGCTAGAGATTACGGTGGTTCCTACTTC. It yields the protein CSARDYGGSYF.

Judged by abundance, this clone is medium-sized. The same CDR3 also results from other DNA sequences found in this sample. The CDR3 sequence: CASSFQGSTEAFF. Written as DNA, the CDR3 is TGTGCCAGCAGTTTCCAGGGATCCACTGAAGCTTTCTTT. V usage is TRBV12-3 or TRBV12-4 and J usage is TRBJ1-1, with TRBD1 as a possible D gene (5 bases). The length of the CDR3 is 13 residues. Trimming removed 3 bases from V and 4 bases from J, with 9 bases in between.

This clone was detected once. This CDR3 reads CASSSRTAYGYTF. Written as DNA, the CDR3 is TGTGCCAGCAGTTCTCGGACGGCCTATGGCTACACCTTC. This chain links TRBV6-5 with TRBJ1-2; D gene ambiguous. The CDR3 consists of 13 residues. Trimming removed 4 bases at V and 4 bases at J, with 10 bases between. Germline V gene lookup returns CDR1 MNHEY and CDR2 SVGAGI.

V is TRBV6-5 and J is TRBJ2-1, with 7 nucleotides matching TRBD2. The germline gives CDR1 MNHEY, CDR2 SVGAGI. Losses at the gene ends were 2 bases for V and 8 bases for J; bases not matched to a gene: 6. CDR3 length: 14 residues. Here the CDR3 DNA reads TGTGCCAGCAGTTACGACGGGGGGAAGGATGAGCAGTTCTTC. Protein sequence: CASSYDGGKDEQFF.